The next 2 T cell receptor beta chains were all read from a single sample in a study of T cell responses to AZD1222 COVID-19 vaccine. Clones were sequenced by immunoSEQ multiplex PCR, and TCRdb holds only the in-frame ones, with some missing. Among over 130,000 clones, approximately 90% were seen once, and the ten largest hold around 10%. This material consisted of peripheral blood, taken 28 days after the second AZD1222 dose. The receptors here all came from an adult who received the AZD1222 COVID-19 vaccine.

The chain couples TRBV24-1 to TRBJ1-5; 8 bases agree with TRBD1. In germline, CDR1 is KGHDR, CDR2 SFDVKD. This CDR3 has 15 amino acids. After removal of 7 bases from V and 1 base from J, the junction contained 5 bases not matched to a gene. The CDR3 DNA follows: TGTGCCACCAGCGCCGGGACAGGAAGCAATCAGCCCCAGCATTTT. It codes for CATSAGTGSNQPQHF.

V and J are TRBV19 and TRBJ1-5; TRBD1 agrees at 7 bases. V lost 9 bases and J lost 1; bases outside the gene matches: 6. This CDR3 spans 14 amino acids. Germline CDR1 LNHDA, CDR2 SQIVND (reference sequence). The CDR3 region is CASTQGFSNQPQHF. CDR3 in DNA: TGTGCCAGCACACAGGGGTTCAGCAATCAGCCCCAGCATTTT.